This T cell receptor (beta chain) is drawn from a study of cytomegalovirus exposure and HLA in healthy donors. Study-wide results and limits: It was reported that the classifier diagnosed cytomegalovirus status with high specificity and sensitivity in both the original and validation cohorts. The investigators catalogued 164 TCR beta chains as cytomegalovirus-associated.

The donors were part of the validation cohort of fewer than 150 subjects. That cohort was separate from the first cohort, which comprised fewer than 800 subjects. Notes on this clone: No antigen is known for it.

The table came from immunoSEQ multiplex PCR; TCRdb's copy has only in-frame clones and leaves some out. The sample has hundreds of thousands of clones, less than 90% seen once. Looked up from germline, CDR1 is SNHLY and CDR2 is FYNNEI. The length of the CDR3 is 15 residues. The V end was cut by 5 bases, the J end by 4 bases, with 15 bases between. The sample comprised PBMCs. The sequence was collected from a man between 18 and 29 years old in good health and CMV-seropositive. The chain is built from TRBV2 and TRBJ2-1; D may correspond to TRBD1 or TRBD2 (5 bases each). CDR3 sequence: CASSRDPGGYNEQFF. CDR3 bases: TGTGCCAGCAGTCGGGACCCTGGCGGGTACAATGAGCAGTTCTTC.